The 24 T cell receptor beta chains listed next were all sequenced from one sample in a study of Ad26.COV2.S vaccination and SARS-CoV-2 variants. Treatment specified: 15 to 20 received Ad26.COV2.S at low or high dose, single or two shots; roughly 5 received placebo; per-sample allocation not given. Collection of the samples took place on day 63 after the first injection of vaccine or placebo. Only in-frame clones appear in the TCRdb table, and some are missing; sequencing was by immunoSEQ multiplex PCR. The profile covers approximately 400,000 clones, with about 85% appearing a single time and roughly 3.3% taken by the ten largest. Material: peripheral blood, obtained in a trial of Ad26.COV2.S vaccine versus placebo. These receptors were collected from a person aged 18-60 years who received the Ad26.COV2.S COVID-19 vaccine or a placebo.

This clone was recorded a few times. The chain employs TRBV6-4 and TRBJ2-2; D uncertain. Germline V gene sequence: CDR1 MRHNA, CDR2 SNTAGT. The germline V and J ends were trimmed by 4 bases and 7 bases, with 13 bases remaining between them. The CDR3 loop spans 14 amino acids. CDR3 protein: CASSAGSSLGELFF. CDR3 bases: TGTGCCAGCAGTGCTGGGTCTTCGCTCGGGGAGCTGTTTTTT.

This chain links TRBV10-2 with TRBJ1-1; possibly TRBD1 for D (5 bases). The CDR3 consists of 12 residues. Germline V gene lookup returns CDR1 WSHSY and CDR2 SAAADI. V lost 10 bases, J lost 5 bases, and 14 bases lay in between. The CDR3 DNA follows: TGCGCCACCATGGGGGGGGTTACTGAAGCTTTCTTT. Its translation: CATMGGVTEAFF.

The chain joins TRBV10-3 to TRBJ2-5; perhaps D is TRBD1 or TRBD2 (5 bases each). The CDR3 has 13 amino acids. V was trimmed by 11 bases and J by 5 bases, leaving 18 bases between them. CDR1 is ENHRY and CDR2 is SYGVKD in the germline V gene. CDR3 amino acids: CASQAQGGETQYF. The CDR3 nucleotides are TGTGCCTCCCAGGCCCAGGGCGGGGAGACCCAGTACTTC.

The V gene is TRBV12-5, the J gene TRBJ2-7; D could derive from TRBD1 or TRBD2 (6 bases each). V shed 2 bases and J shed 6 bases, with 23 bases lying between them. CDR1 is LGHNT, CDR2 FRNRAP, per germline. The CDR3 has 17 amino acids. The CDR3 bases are TGTGCTAGTGGTTTGCTACCATTTATGTCAGGGGAGGCCGAGCAGTACTTC. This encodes CASGLLPFMSGEAEQYF.

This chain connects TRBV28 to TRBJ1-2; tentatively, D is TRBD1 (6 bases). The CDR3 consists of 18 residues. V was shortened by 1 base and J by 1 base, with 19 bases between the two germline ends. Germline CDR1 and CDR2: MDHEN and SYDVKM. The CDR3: CASSLSLAQGKGNYGYTF. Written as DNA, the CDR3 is TGTGCCAGCAGTTTATCCCTAGCCCAGGGGAAGGGTAACTATGGCTACACCTTC.

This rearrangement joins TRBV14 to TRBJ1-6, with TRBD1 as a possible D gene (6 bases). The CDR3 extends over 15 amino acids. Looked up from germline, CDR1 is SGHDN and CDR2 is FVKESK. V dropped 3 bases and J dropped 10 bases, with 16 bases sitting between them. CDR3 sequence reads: CASSQQQGIDSPLHF. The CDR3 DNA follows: TGTGCCAGCAGCCAGCAACAGGGAATTGACTCACCCCTCCACTTT.

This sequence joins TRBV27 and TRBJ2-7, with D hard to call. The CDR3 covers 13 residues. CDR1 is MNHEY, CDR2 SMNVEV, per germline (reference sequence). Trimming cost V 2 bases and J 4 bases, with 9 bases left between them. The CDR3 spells CASSLKPPYEQYF. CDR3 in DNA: TGTGCCAGCAGTTTAAAACCTCCTTACGAGCAGTACTTC.

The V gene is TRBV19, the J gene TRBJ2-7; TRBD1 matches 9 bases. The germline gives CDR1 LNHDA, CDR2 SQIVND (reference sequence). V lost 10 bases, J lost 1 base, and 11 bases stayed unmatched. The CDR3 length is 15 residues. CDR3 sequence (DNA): TGTGCCACCCAGGTTGGGGACAGGGATTCCTACGAGCAGTACTTC. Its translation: CATQVGDRDSYEQYF.

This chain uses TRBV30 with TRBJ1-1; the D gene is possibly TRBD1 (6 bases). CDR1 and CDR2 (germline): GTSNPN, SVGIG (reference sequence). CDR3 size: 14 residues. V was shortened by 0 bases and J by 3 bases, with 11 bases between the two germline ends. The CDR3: CAWSVRGQDTEAFF. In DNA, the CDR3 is TGTGCCTGGAGTGTACGGGGGCAAGACACTGAAGCTTTCTTT.

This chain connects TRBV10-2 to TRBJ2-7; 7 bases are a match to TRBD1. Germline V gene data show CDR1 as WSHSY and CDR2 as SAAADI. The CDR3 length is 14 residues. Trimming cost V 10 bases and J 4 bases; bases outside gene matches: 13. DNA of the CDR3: TGCGCCACCCAAGGGCGAGGGGGCGGTTACGAGCAGTACTTC. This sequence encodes CATQGRGGGYEQYF.

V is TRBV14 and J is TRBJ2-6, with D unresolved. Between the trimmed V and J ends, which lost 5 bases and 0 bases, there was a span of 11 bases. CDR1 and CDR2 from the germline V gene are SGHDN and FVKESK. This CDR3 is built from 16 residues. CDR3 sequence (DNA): TGTGCCAGCAGCACCCGGGTCGGCTCTGGGGCCAACGTCCTGACTTTC. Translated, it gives CASSTRVGSGANVLTF.

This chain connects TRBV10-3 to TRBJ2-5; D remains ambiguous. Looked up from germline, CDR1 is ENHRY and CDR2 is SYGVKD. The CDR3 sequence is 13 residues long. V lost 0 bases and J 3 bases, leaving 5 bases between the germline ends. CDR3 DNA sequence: TGTGCCATCAGTGAGTCAGGGAAAGAGACCCAGTACTTC. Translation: CAISESGKETQYF.

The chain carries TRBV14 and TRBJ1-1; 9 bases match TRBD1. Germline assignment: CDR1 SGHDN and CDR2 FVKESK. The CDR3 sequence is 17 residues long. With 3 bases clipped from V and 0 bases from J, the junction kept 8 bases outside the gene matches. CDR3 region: CASSHLTGTGLNTEAFF. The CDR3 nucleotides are TGTGCCAGCAGCCACCTAACCGGGACAGGGTTGAACACTGAAGCTTTCTTT.

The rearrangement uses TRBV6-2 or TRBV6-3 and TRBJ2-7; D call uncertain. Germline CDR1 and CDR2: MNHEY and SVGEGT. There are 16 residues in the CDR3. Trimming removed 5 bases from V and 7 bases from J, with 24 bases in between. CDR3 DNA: TGTGCCAGCAGTCCCGTCGGGCGACTTGAACTTACGGAGCAGTACTTC. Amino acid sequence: CASSPVGRLELTEQYF.

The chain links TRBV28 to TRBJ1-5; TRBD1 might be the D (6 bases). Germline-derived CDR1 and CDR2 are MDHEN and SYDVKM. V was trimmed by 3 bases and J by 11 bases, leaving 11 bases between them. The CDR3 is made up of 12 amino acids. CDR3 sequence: CASSLQGFTQHF. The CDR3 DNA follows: TGTGCCAGCAGTTTGCAGGGGTTCACCCAGCATTTT.

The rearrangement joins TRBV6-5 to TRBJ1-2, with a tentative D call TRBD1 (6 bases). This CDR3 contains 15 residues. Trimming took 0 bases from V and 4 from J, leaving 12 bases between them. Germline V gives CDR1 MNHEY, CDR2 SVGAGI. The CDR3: CASSYSPDSGYGYTF. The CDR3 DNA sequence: TGTGCCAGCAGTTACTCCCCGGACAGTGGCTATGGCTACACCTTC.

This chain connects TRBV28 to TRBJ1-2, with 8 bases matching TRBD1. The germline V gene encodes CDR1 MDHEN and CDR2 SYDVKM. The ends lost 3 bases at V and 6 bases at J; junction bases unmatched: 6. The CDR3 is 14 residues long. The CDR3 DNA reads TGTGCCAGCAGTTTGACAGGGGTTGGGGATGGCTACACCTTC. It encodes CASSLTGVGDGYTF.

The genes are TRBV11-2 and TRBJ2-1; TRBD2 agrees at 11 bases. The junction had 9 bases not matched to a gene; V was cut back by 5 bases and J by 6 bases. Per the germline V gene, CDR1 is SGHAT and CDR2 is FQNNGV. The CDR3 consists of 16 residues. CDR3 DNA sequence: TGTGCCAGCAGCGCCCGGGGACTAGCGGCAACCAATGAGCAGTTCTTC. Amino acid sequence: CASSARGLAATNEQFF.

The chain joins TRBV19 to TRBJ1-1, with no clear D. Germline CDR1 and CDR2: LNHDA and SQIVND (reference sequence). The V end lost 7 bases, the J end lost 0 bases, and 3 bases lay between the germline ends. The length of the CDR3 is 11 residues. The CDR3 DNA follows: TGTGCCAGTATACTGAACACTGAAGCTTTCTTT. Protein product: CASILNTEAFF.

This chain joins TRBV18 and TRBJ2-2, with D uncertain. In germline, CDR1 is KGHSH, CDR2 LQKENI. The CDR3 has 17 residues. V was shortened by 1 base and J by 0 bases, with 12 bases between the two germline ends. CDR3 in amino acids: CASSPLEGPPNTGELFF. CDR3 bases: TGTGCCAGCTCACCACTAGAAGGTCCCCCGAACACCGGGGAGCTGTTTTTT.

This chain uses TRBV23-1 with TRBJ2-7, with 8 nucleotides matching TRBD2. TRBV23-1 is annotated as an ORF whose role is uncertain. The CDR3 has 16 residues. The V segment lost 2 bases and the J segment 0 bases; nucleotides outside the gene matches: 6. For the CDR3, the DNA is TGCGCCAGCAGTCAACCTAGCGGGCTTCCCTCCTACGAGCAGTACTTC. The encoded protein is CASSQPSGLPSYEQYF.

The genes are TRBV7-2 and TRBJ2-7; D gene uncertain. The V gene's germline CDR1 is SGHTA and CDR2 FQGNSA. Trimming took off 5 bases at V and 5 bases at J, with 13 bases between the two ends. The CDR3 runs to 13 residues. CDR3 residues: CASSPARRDEQYF. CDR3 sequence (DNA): TGTGCCAGCAGCCCGGCCAGACGGGACGAGCAGTACTTC.

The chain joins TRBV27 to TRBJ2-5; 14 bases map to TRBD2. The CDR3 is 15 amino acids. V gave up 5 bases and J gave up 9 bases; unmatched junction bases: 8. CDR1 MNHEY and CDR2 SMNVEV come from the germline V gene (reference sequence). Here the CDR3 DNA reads TGTGCCAGCAGTGGGACTAGCGGGAGTCACCCCCCCCAGTACTTC. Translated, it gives CASSGTSGSHPPQYF.

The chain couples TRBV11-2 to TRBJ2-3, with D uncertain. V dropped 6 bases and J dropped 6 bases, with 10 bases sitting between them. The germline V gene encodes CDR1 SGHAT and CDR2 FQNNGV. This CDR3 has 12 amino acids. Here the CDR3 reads CASRRVGDTQYF. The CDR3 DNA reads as TGTGCCAGCAGACGTGTCGGGGATACGCAGTATTTT.